These T cell receptor beta chains were read from a single sample in a study of beta chain features in type 1 diabetes. The repertoire was sequenced with immunoSEQ multiplex PCR; TCRdb's copy has only in-frame clones and lacks some. The sample records some 270,000 clones, 8% being singletons. The sample was central memory CD4+ T cells from blood. The source is a woman younger than 35 in good health. Each CDR3 is given with its conserved first and last residue. A D gene is named only where the DNA matches it firmly. The listing skips clone size in some rows; elsewhere it reads once, few, many or a size class.

many	TRBD2	TRBV27	TRBJ2-2	TGTGCCAGCAGTTCCACAAGGGGGACTAGGAACACCGGGGAGCTGTTTTTT	CASSSTRGTRNTGELFF
few	TRBD2	TRBV30	TRBJ2-1	TGTGCCTGCCGATCTAGCGGGAGAATCCATGAGCAGTTCTTC	CACRSSGRIHEQFF
NA	NA	TRBV6-6	TRBJ2-7	TGTGCCAGCAGTTTCACGGACCCCTACGAGCAGTACTTC	CASSFTDPYEQYF
NA	NA	TRBV5-5	TRBJ2-5	TGTGCCAGCAGCCCGAGCGGGCAGCGGCGATCGGGGGAGACCCAGTACTTC	CASSPSGQRRSGETQYF
NA	NA	TRBV25-1	TRBJ1-2	TGTGCCAGCAGTGATTCCAGTGGGGGGGCGTATGGCTACACCTTC	CASSDSSGGAYGYTF
NA	NA	TRBV19	TRBJ1-1	TGTGCCAGTAGCCGGGGTCACACTGAAGCTTTCTTT	CASSRGHTEAFF
few	NA	TRBV19	TRBJ1-6	TGTGCCAGTACTGTAAGCTCCTATAATTCACCCCTCCACTTT	CASTVSSYNSPLHF
NA	NA	TRBV4-3	TRBJ1-6	TGCGCCAGCAGCCAGGCAGGGCGGGGCTATAATTCACCCCTCCACTTT	CASSQAGRGYNSPLHF
many	NA	TRBV30	TRBJ2-7	TGTGCCTGGAGTCTCGAGGCCTACGAGCAGTACTTC	CAWSLEAYEQYF
few	TRBD1	TRBV7-2	TRBJ2-3	TGTGCCAGCAGCTTAATGGGGACAGGGGGCACAGATACGCAGTATTTT	CASSLMGTGGTDTQYF
NA	NA	TRBV7-9	TRBJ2-7	TGTGCCAGCGGCGGCTACGAGCAGTACTTC	CASGGYEQYF
NA	NA	TRBV6-5	TRBJ1-2	TGTGCCAGCAGTTACTCCAACGGACAAGGTGCGGGCTACACCTTC	CASSYSNGQGAGYTF
NA	TRBD1	TRBV7-9	TRBJ2-3	TGTGCCAGCAGCTCCGGGACAGGGGTCAGCACAGATACGCAGTATTTT	CASSSGTGVSTDTQYF
NA	NA	TRBV19	TRBJ2-5	TGTGCCAGTAGTATTCAGGGGGAGACCCAGTACTTC	CASSIQGETQYF
NA	TRBD1	TRBV7-9	TRBJ1-2	TGTGCCAGCAGCGCATCGGGACAGGAGGACTATGGCTACACCTTC	CASSASGQEDYGYTF
NA	TRBD1	TRBV9	TRBJ1-2	TGTGCCAGCAGCCCGAGACCACCGGGACAGGGACCAGGTTGGGGCTATGGCTACACCTTC	CASSPRPPGQGPGWGYGYTF
few	NA	TRBV28	TRBJ1-2	TGTGCCAGCAGTTTAACGGGCAGCTACTATGGCTACACCTTC	CASSLTGSYYGYTF
NA	NA	TRBV7-2	TRBJ1-2	TGTGCCAGCAGCTCGCCGGGGCATAAATCAACCTTC	CASSSPGHKSTF
many	NA	TRBV15	TRBJ2-6	TGTGCCACCAGCAGAGATGGTGGGGGCGCTGGGGCCAACGTCCTGACTTTC	CATSRDGGGAGANVLTF
few	NA	TRBV6-1	TRBJ2-3	TGTGCCAGCCTCCCCCGAAACAGGGATGCAGATACGCAGTATTTT	CASLPRNRDADTQYF